One sample yielded the 16 T cell receptor beta chains listed below, sequenced in a study of a mutant IDH1 vaccine in newly diagnosed glioma. The time point: week 11, during vaccination. One vaccine dose held 300 ug of mutant IDH1 20-mer peptide and came with topical imiquimod. Assay: immunoSEQ multiplex PCR; the TCRdb copy retains only in-frame clones and omits some. The data contain roughly 62,000 clones, about 89% of them singletons. For these receptors, no antigen is known. This sample comprised PBMCs, obtained from a glioma patient whose treatment included an IDH1 peptide vaccine. The receptors were sampled from a man aged 40-49 years with glioma.

This chain connects TRBV6-1 to TRBJ1-2, with D perhaps TRBD1 (5 bases). This CDR3 comprises 14 residues. Germline assignment: CDR1 MNHNS and CDR2 SASEGT. Between the trimmed V and J ends, which lost 4 bases and 4 bases, there was a span of 13 bases. DNA for the CDR3: TGTGCCAGCAGTGTAGATTGGGGGGGCTATGGCTACACCTTC. This gives the protein CASSVDWGGYGYTF.

The rearrangement joins TRBV11-1 to TRBJ2-5; D remains ambiguous. Germline CDR1 SGHAT, CDR2 FQDESV (reference sequence). The germline V and J ends were trimmed by 5 bases and 2 bases, with 18 bases remaining between them. The CDR3 contains 16 residues. The CDR3 nucleotides read TGTGCCAGCAGCCCCACGGGCCACCGGGCTCAAGAGACCCAGTACTTC. Translating gives CASSPTGHRAQETQYF.

The count of this clone is one. The chain employs TRBV19 and TRBJ1-5; tentatively, D is TRBD1 (5 bases). V was clipped by 5 bases and J by 5 bases, with 13 bases between them. The CDR3 is 14 residues long. Looked up from germline, CDR1 is LNHDA and CDR2 is SQIVND (reference sequence). CDR3: CASSYPGLDQPQHF. CDR3 coding DNA: TGTGCCAGTAGTTATCCAGGGTTGGATCAGCCCCAGCATTTT.

The V call is TRBV21-1, the J call TRBJ1-2. TRBV21-1 is marked as a pseudogene. The CDR3 is made up of 11 amino acids. This chain's CDR3 is CASSSWTGYTF. CDR3 nucleotides: TGTGCCAGCAGCTCCTGGACTGGCTACACCTTC.

The rearrangement links TRBV5-1 to TRBJ1-2; 7 bases are a match to TRBD1. V lost 0 bases, J lost 8 bases, and 10 bases stayed unmatched. Germline assignment: CDR1 SGHRS and CDR2 YFSETQ. The CDR3 is 15 amino acids. Here the CDR3 reads CASSLEWAQGVGYTF. The CDR3 DNA is TGCGCCAGCAGCTTGGAGTGGGCCCAGGGGGTAGGCTACACCTTC.

The rearrangement joins TRBV11-2 to TRBJ2-1; no firm D call. This CDR3 spans 14 amino acids. CDR1 and CDR2 from the germline V gene are SGHAT and FQNNGV. V gave up 7 bases and J gave up 1 base, with 11 bases separating them. CDR3: CASILGQSYNEQFF. CDR3 DNA: TGTGCCAGCATCCTTGGGCAGTCCTACAATGAGCAGTTCTTC. The whole variable domain, filled in from reference TRBV11-2 and TRBJ2-1, reads EAGVAQSPRYKIIEKRQSVAFWCNPISGHATLYWYQQILGQGPKLLIQFQNNGVVDDSQLPKDRFSAERLKGVDSTLKIQPAKLEDSAVYLCASILGQSYNEQFFGPGTRLTVL.

Here the CDR3 reads CASSSDVGLAADQETQYF. CDR3 in DNA: TGTGCCAGCAGTTCGGACGTCGGACTAGCGGCGGACCAAGAGACCCAGTACTTC. V usage is TRBV28 and J usage is TRBJ2-5; 10 positions match TRBD2. This CDR3 has 18 amino acids. Losses at the gene ends were 4 bases for V and 0 bases for J; bases not matched to a gene: 11. CDR1 and CDR2 from the germline V gene are MDHEN and SYDVKM.

V is TRBV7-8 and J is TRBJ1-5; 7 bases agree with TRBD1. The CDR3 is made up of 16 amino acids. V shed 1 base, J shed 4 bases, and the junction held 7 bases outside the gene matches. From germline, CDR1 is SGHVS and CDR2 FQNEAQ. This CDR3 reads CASSLESRGVNQPQHF. DNA for the CDR3: TGTGCCAGCAGCTTAGAGTCCAGGGGGGTTAATCAGCCCCAGCATTTT.

The chain recombines TRBV7-8 with TRBJ2-2, with D unresolved. Trimming left V 0 bases short and J 3 bases short, with 5 bases between. The germline gives CDR1 SGHVS, CDR2 FQNEAQ. The CDR3 length is 14 residues. CDR3 sequence: CASSLAGDTGELFF. CDR3 nucleotide sequence: TGTGCCAGCAGCTTAGCAGGAGACACCGGGGAGCTGTTTTTT. Filled out from reference TRBV7-8 and TRBJ2-2, the complete variable domain reads GAGVSQSPRYKVAKRGQDVALRCDPISGHVSLFWYQQALGQGPEFLTYFQNEAQLDKSGLPSDRFFAERPEGSVSTLKIQRTQQEDSAVYLCASSLAGDTGELFFGEGSRLTVL.

The CDR3 protein is CASSENGFSITDTQYF. The CDR3 region has the DNA TGTGCCAGCAGTGAAAATGGGTTTTCAATCACAGATACGCAGTATTTT. The chain links TRBV2 to TRBJ2-3; D remains unclear. V lost 2 bases and J lost 2, with 14 bases in between. The CDR3 totals 16 residues. Germline V gives CDR1 SNHLY, CDR2 FYNNEI. Full variable domain (rest looked up from reference TRBV2 and TRBJ2-3): EPEVTQTPSHQVTQMGQEVILRCVPISNHLYFYWYRQILGQKVEFLVSFYNNEISEKSEIFDDQFSVERPDGSNFTLKIRSTKLEDSAMYFCASSENGFSITDTQYFGPGTRLTVL.

The J gene is TRBJ2-1, the V gene TRBV12-5, with 7 nucleotides matching TRBD2. V was pared by 6 bases and J by 2 bases, with 4 bases of the junction left unmatched. CDR3 length: 14 amino acids. Germline V CDR1 and CDR2: LGHNT, FRNRAP. Here the CDR3 reads CASGRGEAYNEQFF. The CDR3 coding sequence is TGTGCTAGTGGCCGGGGGGAGGCCTACAATGAGCAGTTCTTC.

This chain connects TRBV28 to TRBJ2-7, with a weak D call TRBD2 (6 bases). The CDR3 length is 14 residues. Between the trimmed V and J ends, which lost 3 bases and 0 bases, there was a span of 9 bases. In germline, CDR1 is MDHEN, CDR2 SYDVKM. CDR3 nucleotide sequence: TGTGCCAGCAGTTTTCTTAGCGGCTCCTACGAGCAGTACTTC. Translated, it gives CASSFLSGSYEQYF.

This chain links TRBV7-8 with TRBJ2-7, with D uncertain. V dropped 5 bases and J dropped 5 bases, with 13 bases sitting between them. Germline values: CDR1 SGHVS, CDR2 FQNEAQ. The CDR3 extends over 13 amino acids. The CDR3 nucleotides are TGTGCCAGCAGCCTTGACCATTCTGACGAGCAGTACTTC. As protein: CASSLDHSDEQYF.

The chain joins TRBV5-5 to TRBJ1-6; TRBD1 matches at 8 bases. Trimming at V came to 5 bases and at J to 7 bases, leaving 17 bases not matched to a gene. The length of the CDR3 is 18 residues. Germline V CDR1 and CDR2: SGHKS, YYEKEE (reference sequence). In DNA form, the CDR3 reads TGTGCCAGCAGTCTGAACGCCGGTCGACAGGGGAGGAATTCACCCCTCCACTTT. Translating it yields CASSLNAGRQGRNSPLHF.

This clone showed up just a few times. The genes are TRBV7-2 and TRBJ2-1; possibly TRBD1 or TRBD2 for D (5 bases each). In germline, CDR1 is SGHTA, CDR2 FQGNSA. V lost 6 bases and J 0 bases, leaving 12 bases between the germline ends. This CDR3 spans 15 amino acids. The CDR3 protein is CASSSWGSSYNEQFF. The CDR3 nucleotides are TGTGCCAGCAGTTCCTGGGGGAGCTCCTACAATGAGCAGTTCTTC.

V is TRBV6-5 and J is TRBJ2-7; D may correspond to TRBD1 or TRBD2 (5 bases each). The CDR3 totals 12 residues. Germline V gene data show CDR1 as MNHEY and CDR2 as SVGAGI. Trimming pared 8 bases from V and 2 bases from J, leaving 10 bases between. Here the CDR3 DNA reads TGTGCCAGCCGGGACCGACCCTACGAGCAGTACGTC. Residues: CASRDRPYEQYV.